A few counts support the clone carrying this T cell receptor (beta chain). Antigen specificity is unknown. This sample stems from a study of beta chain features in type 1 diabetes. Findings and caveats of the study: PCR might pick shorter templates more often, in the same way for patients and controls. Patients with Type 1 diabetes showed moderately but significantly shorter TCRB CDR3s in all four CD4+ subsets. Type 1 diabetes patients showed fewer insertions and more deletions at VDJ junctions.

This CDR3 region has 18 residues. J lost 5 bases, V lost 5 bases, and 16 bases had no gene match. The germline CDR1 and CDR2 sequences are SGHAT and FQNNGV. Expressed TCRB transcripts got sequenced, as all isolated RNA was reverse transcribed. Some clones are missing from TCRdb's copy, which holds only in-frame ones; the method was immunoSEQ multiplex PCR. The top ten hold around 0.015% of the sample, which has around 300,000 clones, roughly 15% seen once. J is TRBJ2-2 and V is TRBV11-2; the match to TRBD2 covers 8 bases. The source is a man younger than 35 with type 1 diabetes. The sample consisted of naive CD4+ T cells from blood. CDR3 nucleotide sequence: TGTGCCAGCAGCCCCAGAGGGCCCGGGACTAGTTCTACCGGGGAGCTGTTTTTT. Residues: CASSPRGPGTSSTGELFF.